This T cell receptor beta chain was captured by sequencing in a study of molecular identifiers for immune sequencing clone quantification. The V end lost 2 bases, the J end lost 0 bases, and 9 bases lay between the germline ends. Looked up from germline, CDR1 is SGDLS and CDR2 is YYNGEE. There are 14 residues in the CDR3. Naive CD8 library inputs spanned roughly 18,000 to 1,000,000 sorted cells and 10%, 30% or 50% RNA. TCRdb re-called the PCR reads through MiXCR, storing one row per CDR3 protein. The table has 550,000 to 750,000 distinct CDR3 sequences, 15% to 20% seen once. The sample was naive CD8+ T cells from blood, with Jurkat cell RNA spiked in. Subset denoted: FACS-sorted CD8+CD4-CCR7+CD45RA+ naive T cells. The receptor was derived from a human donor in good health. Some libraries in this study had Jurkat cell RNA spiked in. V usage is TRBV9 and J usage is TRBJ2-7; D unclear. CDR3 bases: TGTGCCAGCAGCGTGGGCCCAACCTCCTACGAGCAGTACTTC. This encodes CASSVGPTSYEQYF.